This is a list of T cell receptor beta chains from one sample in a study of cytomegalovirus exposure and HLA in healthy donors. The table came from immunoSEQ multiplex PCR; TCRdb's copy has only in-frame clones and leaves some out. The table lists roughly 40,000 clones. Sequenced material: PBMCs. All receptors come from a male donor in good health and CMV-seronegative. CDR3s leave out the opening cysteine and the closing phenylalanine or tryptophan. Size tells how often a clone was seen (once, few, many) or the class of an expanded clone, and some rows leave it out.

V	size	J	CDR3
TRBV29-1	-	TRBJ2-7	SVTRQGGSYEQY
TRBV6-6	-	TRBJ1-2	ASSYSAVRGYT
TRBV29-1	-	TRBJ2-7	SVGELSYEQY
TRBV5-1	-	TRBJ1-5	ASRPTGDNQPQH
TRBV7-8	-	TRBJ2-7	ASSFRGEQY
TRBV7-8	-	TRBJ2-6	ASSLSSPGFGANVLT
TRBV29-1	-	TRBJ2-5	SVPQGFQETQY
TRBV5-1	-	TRBJ2-6	ATEVEPGANVLT
TRBV28	-	TRBJ2-1	ASSLTSGQTVHEQF
TRBV29-1	-	TRBJ2-7	SVVRGTEGEQY
TRBV2	-	TRBJ2-2	ASESGISGELF
TRBV7-2	-	TRBJ2-7	ASRLAGGPYEQY
TRBV6-5	medium-sized	TRBJ1-1	ASSKGQEGTEAF
TRBV5-1	-	TRBJ2-3	ASSLLTPYTDTQY
TRBV11-3	-	TRBJ2-2	ASSLGLQNTGELF
TRBV5-1	-	TRBJ2-7	ASSLGGRAFGEQY
TRBV19	-	TRBJ2-7	ASSIPGGASGYEQY
TRBV6-6	-	TRBJ1-1	ASSYSETGALSAF
TRBV12-5	-	TRBJ2-3	ASASSGSSPSQY
TRBV7-9	-	TRBJ2-7	ASSLTGDEQY
TRBV13	-	TRBJ2-7	ASSLGDEQY
TRBV7-9	-	TRBJ1-5	ASSWGHNQPQH
TRBV9	-	-	ASSVDGWVAGDYSYEQY
TRBV4-1	-	TRBJ2-5	ASSQVGTPQETQY
TRBV28	-	TRBJ2-3	ASRSWRGTQY
TRBV6-4	-	TRBJ1-2	ASSEPLGEINYGYT
TRBV6-5	-	TRBJ1-5	ASRSGTGLQPQH
TRBV7-9	-	TRBJ2-7	ASSPRQGASSYEQY
TRBV11-3	-	TRBJ2-1	ASSHIIAGGPNYNEQF
TRBV11-1	-	TRBJ1-2	ASSLGERSYGYT
TRBV5-4	-	TRBJ2-7	ASSWGGRLGAYEQY
TRBV5-4	-	TRBJ1-2	ASTAGGVNYGYT
TRBV28	-	TRBJ1-5	ASSFRDRTYSNQPQH
TRBV7-2	-	TRBJ2-2	ASSWGSGMFGELF
TRBV19	-	TRBJ1-2	ASRTSGQGYGYT
TRBV7-2	-	TRBJ2-7	ASSLGGTSGMGEQY
TRBV9	-	TRBJ1-2	ASSTDNYGYT
TRBV11-2	-	TRBJ2-3	ASSLGQTGGQY
TRBV27	-	TRBJ2-1	ASSFSGESYNEQF
TRBV7-7	-	TRBJ2-1	ASSVLAGANNEQF